This T cell receptor (beta chain) was profiled in a study of a mutant IDH1 vaccine in newly diagnosed glioma. About the study: Patients received eight vaccinations in weeks 1, 3, 5, 7, 11, 15, 19, 23. The treated population exhibited a male proportion of around 62%, a female proportion of about 40%, and a mean age of around 40 years. The initiation of vaccination occurred 4-6 weeks after radiotherapy alone, or with temozolomide cycles. Study-wide points: Immune responses induced by the vaccine were seen in around 92% of patients, spanning multiple MHC alleles.

Described time point: week 5, during vaccination. A 20-mer mutant IDH1 peptide at 300 ug was injected subcutaneously with topical imiquimod. This clone was counted only a few times. The antigen remains undetermined. Sequencing used immunoSEQ multiplex PCR; TCRdb keeps in-frame clones, though not all of them. The table lists about 36,000 clones, 81% of them singletons. The CDR3 totals 14 residues. Germline V gene data show CDR1 as MNHEY and CDR2 as SVGAGI. The germline V and J ends were trimmed by 0 bases and 6 bases, with 11 bases remaining between them. Here the sequenced sample was PBMCs, taken from a glioma patient whose treatment included an IDH1 peptide vaccine. The V and J genes are TRBV6-5 and TRBJ1-1; D may be TRBD1 (5 bases). The source is a man aged 50 or older with glioma. The CDR3 DNA sequence: TGTGCCAGCAGTTACTCGACGTGGGGCGCTGAAGCTTTCTTT. As protein: CASSYSTWGAEAFF.